A selection of T cell receptor beta chains follows, all from one sample in a study of a mutant IDH1 vaccine in newly diagnosed glioma. Antigens of these TCRs are unknown. Some clones are missing from TCRdb's copy, which holds only in-frame ones; the method was immunoSEQ multiplex PCR. The table lists 60,000 or so clones, 80% to 85% of them singletons, with over 3.5% in the top ten. The specimen comprised PBMCs, sampled from a glioma patient whose treatment included an IDH1 peptide vaccine. These receptors all come from a man aged 25 to 40 with glioma. CDR3s include the opening cysteine and the closing phenylalanine or tryptophan. Each record gives: D gene, V gene, J gene, clone size, CDR3 protein, CDR3 DNA. D genes are given only for firm matches. Rows give clone size only sometimes, using once, few, many, or a class for an expanded clone.

d_gene: TRBD1
v_gene: TRBV19
j_gene: TRBJ1-2
abundance: NA
CDR3aa: CASSIDRQGANYGYTF
CDR3nt: TGTGCCAGTAGTATAGATCGACAGGGTGCTAACTATGGCTACACCTTC

d_gene: NA
v_gene: TRBV9
j_gene: TRBJ1-2
abundance: once
CDR3aa: CASSDESGDGYTF
CDR3nt: TGTGCCAGCAGCGATGAGAGTGGAGATGGCTACACCTTC

d_gene: NA
v_gene: TRBV9
j_gene: TRBJ1-1
abundance: few
CDR3aa: CASSVADTNTEAFF
CDR3nt: TGTGCCAGCAGCGTAGCGGACACGAACACTGAAGCTTTCTTT

d_gene: TRBD1
v_gene: TRBV25-1
j_gene: TRBJ2-3
abundance: NA
CDR3aa: CASSEGTGVSLDTQYF
CDR3nt: TGTGCCAGCAGTGAAGGTACAGGGGTTTCTCTTGATACGCAGTATTTT

d_gene: TRBD1
v_gene: TRBV6-1
j_gene: TRBJ2-3
abundance: NA
CDR3aa: CASSMTGNTDTQYF
CDR3nt: TGTGCCAGCAGTATGACAGGGAACACAGATACGCAGTATTTT

d_gene: TRBD2
v_gene: TRBV27
j_gene: TRBJ2-1
abundance: NA
CDR3aa: CVTRRGGNEQFF
CDR3nt: TGTGTTACTCGGCGGGGGGGCAATGAGCAGTTCTTC

d_gene: NA
v_gene: TRBV11-2
j_gene: TRBJ1-6
abundance: NA
CDR3aa: CASSLTNAPYSSYNSPLHF
CDR3nt: TGTGCCAGCAGCTTAACAAATGCGCCGTACAGCTCCTATAATTCACCCCTCCACTTT

d_gene: TRBD1
v_gene: TRBV15
j_gene: TRBJ2-7
abundance: NA
CDR3aa: CATKSGQGDYEQYF
CDR3nt: TGTGCCACCAAGTCGGGACAGGGGGACTACGAGCAGTACTTC

d_gene: TRBD1
v_gene: TRBV6-1
j_gene: TRBJ1-2
abundance: NA
CDR3aa: CASKTTGGKNGYTF
CDR3nt: TGTGCCAGCAAGACTACAGGGGGTAAAAATGGCTACACCTTC

d_gene: TRBD2
v_gene: TRBV6-1
j_gene: TRBJ2-7
abundance: NA
CDR3aa: CASSEDPVAGAYEQYF
CDR3nt: TGTGCCAGCAGTGAAGACCCGGTAGCGGGGGCTTACGAGCAGTACTTC

d_gene: TRBD1
v_gene: TRBV5-4
j_gene: TRBJ1-4
abundance: NA
CDR3aa: CASSPDRGIGEKLFF
CDR3nt: TGTGCCAGCAGCCCCGACAGGGGGATTGGTGAAAAACTGTTTTTT

d_gene: NA
v_gene: TRBV27
j_gene: TRBJ1-4
abundance: few
CDR3aa: CASSPRGRNEKLFF
CDR3nt: TGTGCCAGCAGTCCGAGGGGACGTAATGAAAAACTGTTTTTT

d_gene: TRBD2
v_gene: TRBV6-1
j_gene: TRBJ2-7
abundance: few
CDR3aa: CASSELAGGHYEQYF
CDR3nt: TGTGCCAGCAGTGAGTTAGCGGGGGGGCACTACGAGCAGTACTTC

d_gene: TRBD1
v_gene: TRBV9
j_gene: TRBJ1-2
abundance: NA
CDR3aa: CASSVVYPDRSYGYTF
CDR3nt: TGTGCCAGCAGCGTAGTGTACCCGGACAGGAGCTATGGCTACACCTTC

d_gene: TRBD1
v_gene: TRBV5-1
j_gene: TRBJ1-6
abundance: few
CDR3aa: CASSMEYQDRGYSPLHF
CDR3nt: TGCGCCAGCAGCATGGAATATCAAGACAGGGGATACTCACCCCTCCACTTT

d_gene: NA
v_gene: TRBV5-1
j_gene: TRBJ1-6
abundance: NA
CDR3aa: CASSYPAQNSPLHF
CDR3nt: TGCGCCAGCAGCTACCCGGCCCAAAATTCACCCCTCCACTTT

d_gene: NA
v_gene: TRBV6-5
j_gene: TRBJ1-2
abundance: few
CDR3aa: CASSYSTANYGYTF
CDR3nt: TGTGCCAGCAGTTACTCGACAGCTAACTATGGCTACACCTTC

d_gene: NA
v_gene: TRBV5-1
j_gene: TRBJ1-6
abundance: NA
CDR3aa: CASSFREGDSPLHF
CDR3nt: TGCGCCAGCAGCTTCAGGGAAGGTGATTCACCCCTCCACTTT

d_gene: TRBD1
v_gene: TRBV5-1
j_gene: TRBJ1-2
abundance: once
CDR3aa: CASSSEGAYGYTF
CDR3nt: TGCGCCAGCAGCTCCGAGGGGGCCTATGGCTACACCTTC

d_gene: NA
v_gene: TRBV5-1
j_gene: TRBJ1-1
abundance: NA
CDR3aa: CASSLEGNTEAFF
CDR3nt: TGCGCCAGCAGCTTAGAGGGGAACACTGAAGCTTTCTTT

d_gene: NA
v_gene: TRBV18
j_gene: TRBJ2-4
abundance: NA
CDR3aa: CASSPRTDWDIQYF
CDR3nt: TGTGCCAGCTCGCCTAGGACGGATTGGGACATTCAGTACTTC

d_gene: NA
v_gene: TRBV7-9
j_gene: TRBJ1-5
abundance: NA
CDR3aa: CASSREYSNQPQHF
CDR3nt: TGTGCCAGCAGCAGGGAGTATAGCAATCAGCCCCAGCATTTT

d_gene: NA
v_gene: TRBV2
j_gene: TRBJ1-1
abundance: few
CDR3aa: CASGRGTEAFF
CDR3nt: TGTGCCAGCGGAAGGGGCACTGAAGCTTTCTTT

d_gene: TRBD1
v_gene: TRBV19
j_gene: TRBJ2-5
abundance: NA
CDR3aa: CASSTPPGQGAHRSIRETQYF
CDR3nt: TGTGCCAGTAGTACCCCCCCGGGACAGGGGGCGCATAGATCAATTCGGGAGACCCAGTACTTC

d_gene: TRBD1
v_gene: TRBV5-6
j_gene: TRBJ2-2
abundance: NA
CDR3aa: CASSLFQGAGELFF
CDR3nt: TGTGCCAGCAGCCTCTTTCAGGGGGCCGGGGAGCTGTTTTTT